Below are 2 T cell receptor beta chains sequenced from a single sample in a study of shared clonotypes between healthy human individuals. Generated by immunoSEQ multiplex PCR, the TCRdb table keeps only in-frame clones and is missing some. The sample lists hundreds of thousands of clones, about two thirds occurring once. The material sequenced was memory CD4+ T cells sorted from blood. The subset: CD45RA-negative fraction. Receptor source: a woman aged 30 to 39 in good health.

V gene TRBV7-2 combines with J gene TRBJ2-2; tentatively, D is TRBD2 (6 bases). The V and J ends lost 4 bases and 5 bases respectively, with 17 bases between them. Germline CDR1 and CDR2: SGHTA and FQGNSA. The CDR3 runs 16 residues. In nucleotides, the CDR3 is TGTGCCAGCAGCTCCAATGCGGTGGCGGGGACCGGGGAGCTGTTTTTT. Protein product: CASSSNAVAGTGELFF.

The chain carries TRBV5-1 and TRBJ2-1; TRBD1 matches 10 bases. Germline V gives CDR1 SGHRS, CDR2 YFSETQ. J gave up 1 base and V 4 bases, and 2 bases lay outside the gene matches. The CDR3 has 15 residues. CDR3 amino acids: CASSADRGSYNEQFF. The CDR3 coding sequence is TGCGCCAGCAGCGCGGACAGGGGGTCCTACAATGAGCAGTTCTTC.